The 11 T cell receptor delta chains below come from one sample, sequenced in a study of delta chains in infants with herpesvirus infections. PBMC RNA was reverse transcribed using gamma-chain- and delta-chain-specific primers. TCRdb reanalysed the RT-PCR reads via CATT. The top ten hold under 25% of the sample, which has several hundred delta-chain clones, about 35% seen once. The specimen comprised peripheral blood, sampled at time point 2 of longitudinal follow-up. The source is a human donor who was a Ugandan infant, either HIV-exposed or HIV-unexposed (not recorded which).

In this sample, this clone is large (0.1 to 1%). V is TRDV2 and J is TRDJ3, with TRDD3 matching over 8 bases. The CDR3 extends over 20 amino acids. Losses at the gene ends were 3 bases for V and 0 bases for J; bases not matched to a gene: 12. The germline CDR1 and CDR2 sequences are GEAIGNYY and EKD. For the CDR3, the DNA is TGTGCCTGTGACGGAATGGGGGATGTGAGTAGCTCCTGGGACACCCGACAGATGTTTTTC. Its protein product is CACDGMGDVSSSWDTRQMFF.

Comments on this clone: Being one base from a much bigger clone, this may be a read error. The J gene is TRDJ1, the V gene TRDV2; 8 bases fit TRDD3. This CDR3 has 17 amino acids. Trimming took 0 bases from V and 0 from J; bases not matched to a gene: 8. Germline CDR1 GEAIGNYY, CDR2 EKD. CDR3 DNA: TGTGCCTGTGACACCTTATTACTGGGGGTCCACACCGATAAACTCATCTTT. Encoded protein: CACDTLLLGVHTDKLIF.

This clone has more than one count but fewer than ten. The CDR3 loop is CALGELTAFLLYWGSHTDKLIF. The CDR3 DNA reads as TGTGCTCTTGGGGAACTTACGGCCTTCCTACTGTACTGGGGGTCTCACACCGATAAACTCATCTTT. J is TRDJ1 and V is TRDV1; possibly TRDD2 for D (9 bases). The CDR3 is made up of 22 amino acids. The V gene lost 0 bases and the J gene lost 0 bases, with 29 bases spanning the gap. Germline V lookup: CDR1 TSWWSYY, CDR2 QGS.

This sequence joins TRDV1 and TRDJ1, with TRDD3 matching over 8 bases. The CDR3 sequence is 18 residues long. Germline values: CDR1 TSWWSYY, CDR2 QGS. V gave up 0 bases and J gave up 3 bases; unmatched junction bases: 12. CDR3 region: CALGELWINEGYADKLIF. CDR3 coding DNA: TGTGCTCTTGGGGAACTTTGGATCAATGAGGGATACGCCGATAAACTCATCTTT.

This clone is deemed large. This chain joins TRAV29/DV5 and TRDJ1; unclear D gene. V was shortened by 4 bases and J by 4 bases, with 20 bases between the two germline ends. Germline CDR1 NSMFDY, CDR2 ISSIKDK. The CDR3 sequence is 15 residues long. CDR3 sequence reads: CAALSDFWPNDKLIF. The CDR3 DNA follows: TGTGCAGCACTGTCTGACTTCTGGCCCAACGATAAACTCATCTTT.

On this clone itself: This sequence is one base from a far larger clone and is likely a read error. This chain links TRDV1 with TRDJ1; a possible D gene is TRDD2 (5 bases). The ends were cut back, 2 bases at V and 7 bases at J, with 23 bases in the middle. This CDR3 contains 17 residues. The germline gives CDR1 TSWWSYY, CDR2 QGS. In nucleotides, the CDR3 is TGTGCTCTTGGGGAAAGCTACGTCGGCTTCCATCTTGTTAAACTCATCTTT. Translated, it gives CALGESYVGFHLVKLIF.

Relative to its sample, this clone is large. Written as DNA, the CDR3 is TGTGCAGCAAGCATTCCGTGGACCGATAAACTCATCTTT. Protein product: CAASIPWTDKLIF. The chain has TRAV23/DV6 and TRDJ1; unclear D gene. V was clipped by 0 bases and J by 2 bases, with 8 bases between them. The CDR3 loop spans 13 amino acids. CDR1 and CDR2 from the germline V gene are NTAFDY and IRPDVSE (reference sequence).

This clone was observed once. With a far larger clone one base away, a read error is the likely cause. Other DNA variants within this sample encode the same CDR3. The chain recombines TRDV2 with TRDJ3, with unresolved D. Germline assignment: CDR1 GEAIGNYY and CDR2 EKD. The CDR3 extends over 13 amino acids. The CDR3 sequence: CACDTWDTRQMFF. CDR3 in DNA: TGTGCCTGTGACACCTGGGACACCCGGCAGATGTTTTTC.

The chain employs TRDV2 and TRDJ1, with TRDD3 identical over 11 bases. The CDR3 spans 18 residues. V shed 1 base, J shed 0 bases, and the junction held 9 bases outside the gene matches. CDR1 and CDR2 from the germline V gene are GEAIGNYY and EKD. In DNA form, the CDR3 reads TGTGCCTGTGACACACTTACTGGGGGATATCGGAACACCGATAAACTCATCTTT. The encoded protein is CACDTLTGGYRNTDKLIF.

The V and J genes are TRDV1 and TRDJ2; D perhaps matches TRDD3 (6 bases). The CDR3 is made up of 19 amino acids. Germline V gene lookup returns CDR1 TSWWSYY and CDR2 QGS. The V end lost 3 bases, the J end lost 4 bases, and 24 bases lay between the germline ends. This CDR3 reads CALGDPFPFLGKKTAQLFF. In DNA form, the CDR3 reads TGTGCTCTTGGGGACCCGTTTCCTTTTCTGGGGAAAAAGACAGCACAACTCTTCTTT.

This clone has more than one count but fewer than ten. The chain recombines TRDV2 with TRDJ1; no firm D call. The germline V gene encodes CDR1 GEAIGNYY and CDR2 EKD. V was trimmed by 0 bases and J by 5 bases, leaving 0 bases between them. This CDR3 spans 10 amino acids. CDR3 coding DNA: TGTGCCTGTGACACCGATAAACTCATCTTT. It codes for CACDTDKLIF.